This T cell receptor (beta chain) originates from a study of response to subunit inactivated influenza vaccine. General study findings and limits: The authors offered the suggestion that each seasonal influenza vaccination recruits few new T cells.

Germline assignment: CDR1 MNHEY and CDR2 SVGEGT. The CDR3 spans 16 residues. With V trimmed by 6 bases and J by 2 bases, 6 bases remained unmatched. TCRdb passed the RT-PCR reads through MiXCR, listing each CDR3 protein once. The repertoire holds about 620,000 distinct CDR3 sequences, with around 11% as singletons. As to this clonotype: Its specificity is not known.

This TCR came from a man over 45 who received an inactivated influenza vaccine. This sequence joins TRBV6-2 or TRBV6-3 and TRBJ2-2; 10 positions match TRBD2. The sequences come from PBMCs from blood, collected on the day of vaccination. The CDR3 loop is CASRMSGRVNTGELFF. The CDR3 DNA is TGTGCCAGCAGAATGAGCGGGAGGGTAAACACCGGGGAGCTGTTTTTT.